The rows below give T cell receptor beta chains drawn from one sample of a study of cytomegalovirus exposure and HLA in healthy donors. Clones were read by immunoSEQ multiplex PCR, and TCRdb kept only the in-frame ones, dropping some. With approximately 110,000 clones in the sample, the ten largest clones hold more than 1%. Source material: PBMCs. The receptors stem from a man younger than 35 in good health and CMV-seronegative. The CDR3 runs from the conserved cysteine through the conserved F or W. The D gene is left open where the match is weak. Where a row states a size, it is once, few, many or the class of an expanded clone; other rows omit it.

clone_size j_call v_call d_call cdr3_aa cdr3_nt
medium-sized TRBJ2-1 TRBV6-4 . CASSDTLASEINEQFF TGTGCCAGCAGTGACACACTAGCTTCGGAAATCAATGAGCAGTTCTTC
. TRBJ2-7 TRBV29-1 TRBD2 CSVVSTSAYEQYF TGCAGCGTGGTAAGCACTAGCGCCTACGAGCAGTACTTC
. TRBJ2-5 TRBV4-2 TRBD2 CASSQGESAGDQETQYF TGTGCCAGCAGCCAAGGGGAATCAGCGGGAGACCAAGAGACCCAGTACTTC
. TRBJ2-7 TRBV19 . CASSPGHPYEQYF TGTGCCAGTAGTCCGGGACACCCCTACGAGCAGTACTTC
. TRBJ2-7 TRBV6-5 . CASSENAYEQYF TGTGCCAGCAGTGAGAACGCCTACGAGCAGTACTTC
. TRBJ1-2 TRBV28 TRBD1 CAILGRTGSELRHGYTF TGTGCCATCCTGGGCCGGACAGGGTCTGAATTGCGTCATGGCTACACCTTC
. TRBJ2-7 TRBV13 . CASSLKTARSGSYEQYF TGTGCCAGCAGCTTGAAGACGGCGCGTAGCGGATCCTACGAGCAGTACTTC
. TRBJ2-1 TRBV28 . CASSSGFSSYNEQFF TGTGCCAGCAGTTCAGGATTTAGCTCCTACAATGAGCAGTTCTTC
. TRBJ2-2 TRBV29-1 TRBD1 CSVVRGQGTDTGELFF TGCAGCGTCGTTCGTGGACAGGGTACGGACACCGGGGAGCTGTTTTTT
. TRBJ1-5 TRBV30 TRBD1 CACDRVGQPQHF TGTGCCTGTGACAGGGTGGGTCAGCCCCAGCATTTT
. TRBJ2-7 TRBV19 TRBD2 CASSKLADPYEQYF TGTGCCAGTAGTAAACTAGCGGATCCCTACGAGCAGTACTTC
. TRBJ2-7 TRBV9 TRBD1 CASSEGTGGDYEQYF TGTGCCAGCAGCGAGGGGACAGGGGGGGACTACGAGCAGTACTTC
. TRBJ1-1 TRBV2 TRBD1 CASTGQGATEAFF TGTGCCAGCACTGGACAGGGCGCCACTGAAGCTTTCTTT
. TRBJ2-1 TRBV9 TRBD2 CASSVVGLAYNEQFF TGTGCCAGCAGCGTGGTGGGACTAGCCTACAATGAGCAGTTCTTC
. TRBJ1-4 TRBV10-2 . CASSQGGLFDEKLFF TGCGCCAGCTCCCAAGGGGGTCTATTCGATGAAAAACTGTTTTTT
. TRBJ2-1 TRBV29-1 TRBD2 CSVEGRLAGDGDEQFF TGCAGCGTTGAAGGGCGACTAGCGGGAGATGGTGATGAGCAGTTCTTC
. TRBJ1-1 TRBV7-9 TRBD1 CASSLGGTGSVEAFF TGTGCCAGCAGCTTAGGGGGGACAGGGTCAGTTGAAGCTTTCTTT
. TRBJ2-5 TRBV28 . CASSPPPRAGETQYF TGTGCCAGCAGCCCACCGCCCAGGGCTGGAGAGACCCAGTACTTC
. TRBJ2-4 TRBV5-1 TRBD2 CASSFSGVAGGLGNIQYF TGCGCCAGCAGCTTTAGTGGGGTAGCGGGGGGCCTTGGAAACATTCAGTACTTC
. TRBJ2-1 TRBV4-1 . CASSQVGTPYNEQFF TGCGCCAGCAGCCAAGTCGGGACACCATACAATGAGCAGTTCTTC
. TRBJ2-7 TRBV4-1 . CASSQEGQGNEQYF TGCGCCAGCAGCCAAGAGGGGCAGGGGAACGAGCAGTACTTC
. TRBJ1-5 TRBV18 . CASSPEEYSNQPQHF TGTGCCAGCTCACCCGAGGAGTATAGCAATCAGCCCCAGCATTTT
. TRBJ2-1 TRBV29-1 . CSGGRNNEQFF TGCAGCGGCGGTAGGAACAATGAGCAGTTCTTC
. TRBJ1-6 TRBV30 . CATGGGTDSPLHF TGTGCTACTGGGGGGGGGACGGATTCACCCCTCCACTTT
. TRBJ2-1 TRBV2 . CASSEKATQPSYNEQFF TGTGCCAGCAGTGAAAAGGCCACACAGCCCTCCTACAATGAGCAGTTCTTC
. TRBJ2-3 TRBV9 TRBD2 CASSVATSGRGTDTQYF TGTGCCAGCAGCGTAGCTACTAGCGGGAGGGGAACAGATACGCAGTATTTT
. TRBJ2-7 TRBV7-8 TRBD2 CASSSGLAGFEQYF TGTGCCAGCAGCTCGGGACTAGCGGGGTTTGAGCAGTACTTC
. TRBJ1-1 TRBV18 TRBD1 CASSPALLQGANTEAFF TGTGCCAGCTCACCAGCACTCTTACAGGGGGCGAACACTGAAGCTTTCTTT
. TRBJ2-1 TRBV4-2 TRBD2 CASSQEFAGVNEQFF TGTGCCAGCAGCCAAGAATTTGCGGGGGTCAATGAGCAGTTCTTC
. TRBJ1-3 TRBV27 . CASSYKGSSGNTIYF TGTGCCAGCAGTTACAAGGGGTCCTCTGGAAACACCATATATTTT
. TRBJ1-5 TRBV30 . CAWSEGAAPQHF TGTGCCTGGAGTGAAGGGGCGGCTCCCCAGCATTTT
. TRBJ2-3 TRBV5-1 . CASSFVGVEGTQYF TGCGCCAGCAGCTTCGTGGGAGTGGAAGGTACGCAGTATTTT
. TRBJ2-7 TRBV27 . CASSLRPDYEQYF TGTGCCAGCAGTTTGAGGCCGGACTACGAGCAGTACTTC
. TRBJ2-1 TRBV7-9 . CASSLATGLSKSYNDGQFF TGTGCCAGCAGCTTAGCTACAGGGCTATCCAAAAGCTACAATGATGGGCAGTTCTTC
. TRBJ1-3 TRBV7-3 . CASSQQASGNTIYF TGTGCCAGCAGCCAACAGGCCTCTGGAAACACCATATATTTT
. TRBJ1-5 TRBV11-2 . CASSSTSGQPQHF TGTGCCAGCAGCTCCACAAGTGGTCAGCCCCAGCATTTT